The following is a TCR beta chain sequence with its context. What it binds is not known. Germline V gene data show CDR1 as LGHNA and CDR2 as YSLEER. V was clipped by 1 base and J by 8 bases; unmatched bases: 2. The CDR3 has 15 residues. Libraries were prepared by immunoSEQ multiplex PCR; TCRdb keeps only in-frame clonotypes and omits some of them. The table has around 65,000 clones, about 91% seen once; the top ten hold about an eighth. This sample stems from a study of PD-1 blockade in classical Hodgkin lymphoma. Each of the patients experienced relapse following autologous stem cell transplantation, and their brentuximab vedotin exposure differed. Under best response, outcomes were complete response, partial response or progressive disease. Study-level results: Partial responders and progressors had significantly lower baseline TCR diversity. By C4D1, CD4+ diversity increased significantly, especially in complete responders.

This sequence joins TRBV4-3 and TRBJ1-6; 10 nucleotides line up with TRBD1. The clonotype originates from a human donor with classical Hodgkin lymphoma. The sample was peripheral blood mononuclear cells (PBMCs), taken at baseline. For the CDR3, the DNA is TGCGCCAGCAGCCAAGGGACAGGGGGGGATTCACCCCTCCACTTT. It yields the protein CASSQGTGGDSPLHF.